These 18 T cell receptor beta chains came from one sample sequenced in a study of OX40 agonist ivuxolimab in advanced cancers. Repertoires were generated with immunoSEQ multiplex PCR, while TCRdb's copy carries only in-frame clones and drops some. Found here are some 81,000 clones, approximately 85% of them singletons; the top ten hold approximately 0.6%. The specimen was CD4+ or CD8+ T cells sorted from blood, collected in a trial of the OX40 agonist ivuxolimab. The receptors here all came from an adult with an advanced solid tumor such as melanoma, head and neck, liver or kidney cancer.

The chain uses TRBV11-2 and TRBJ2-1, with D possibly TRBD2 on 6 matching bases. V lost 1 base, J lost 9 bases, and 13 bases lay in between. The CDR3 loop spans 14 amino acids. Germline lookup yields CDR1 SGHAT and CDR2 FQNNGV. The CDR3 coding sequence is TGTGCCAGCAGCTTAGGGTCTACGGGGGTTGAGCAGTTCTTC. Protein: CASSLGSTGVEQFF.

The V call is TRBV5-1, the J call TRBJ2-2, with no clear D. The CDR3 sequence is 15 residues long. V was clipped by 0 bases and J by 5 bases, with 11 bases between them. In germline, CDR1 is SGHRS, CDR2 YFSETQ. The CDR3 region is CASSLGTQGTGELFF. CDR3 nucleotides: TGCGCCAGCAGCTTGGGCACCCAAGGTACCGGGGAGCTGTTTTTT.

The rearrangement joins TRBV6-1 to TRBJ2-5, with 8 positions matching TRBD2. Germline V CDR1 and CDR2: MNHNS, SASEGT. This CDR3 is 17 amino acids long. The ends lost 4 bases at V and 1 base at J; junction bases unmatched: 11. CDR3 amino acids: CASSARSGGAPQETQYF. The DNA for the CDR3 is TGTGCCAGCAGTGCCCGGTCGGGGGGGGCCCCCCAAGAGACCCAGTACTTC.

A remark on this clone: The same CDR3 can be traced to other DNA sequences in this sample. The chain uses TRBV30 and TRBJ1-2, with D uncertain. The germline gives CDR1 GTSNPN, CDR2 SVGIG (reference sequence). The ends were cut back, 4 bases at V and 8 bases at J, with 17 bases in the middle. The CDR3 extends over 13 amino acids. CDR3 nucleotides: TGTGCCTGGACTCGCGGCGTGGCGGGAGGCTACACCTTC. This encodes CAWTRGVAGGYTF.

V usage is TRBV7-6 and J usage is TRBJ1-6; 7 bases fit TRBD1. The CDR3 runs to 15 residues. V dropped 5 bases and J dropped 7; count of bases not matched to a gene: 8. Germline CDR1 reads SGHVS; CDR2 reads FNYEAQ. The CDR3 here is CASSQGQAGNSPLHF. The CDR3 region has the DNA TGTGCCAGCAGCCAAGGACAGGCGGGGAATTCACCCCTCCACTTT.

V usage is TRBV11-2 and J usage is TRBJ2-5; D may be TRBD1 (5 bases). Trimming cost V 0 bases and J 2 bases, with 7 bases left between them. Germline CDR1 is SGHAT and CDR2 is FQNNGV. This CDR3 contains 14 residues. The CDR3 region is CASSLEGRQETQYF. CDR3 DNA: TGTGCCAGCAGCTTAGAGGGGCGACAAGAGACCCAGTACTTC.

This chain uses TRBV5-6 with TRBJ1-2; 9 bases line up with TRBD1. After removal of 2 bases from V and 4 bases from J, the junction contained 9 bases not matched to a gene. Per the germline V gene, CDR1 is SGHDT and CDR2 is YYEEEE. CDR3 length: 16 amino acids. The CDR3 DNA reads TGTGCCAGCAGCTTAGGGACAGGGACTAAAGGCTATGGCTACACCTTC. Amino acids: CASSLGTGTKGYGYTF.

This chain connects TRBV7-2 to TRBJ2-7; D is perhaps TRBD1 or TRBD2 (6 bases each). Germline loops: CDR1 SGHTA, CDR2 FQGNSA. This CDR3 region has 15 residues. The germline V and J ends were trimmed by 0 bases and 3 bases, with 12 bases remaining between them. The CDR3: CASSLAVGGLYEQYF. Here the CDR3 DNA reads TGTGCCAGCAGCTTAGCGGTGGGGGGCCTCTACGAGCAGTACTTC.

CDR3 region: CASSPKQGSEAGELFF. The CDR3 bases are TGCGCCAGCAGCCCCAAACAGGGGAGTGAGGCCGGGGAGCTGTTTTTT. This rearrangement joins TRBV5-1 to TRBJ2-2; 7 bases map to TRBD1. This CDR3 contains 16 residues. Germline V gives CDR1 SGHRS, CDR2 YFSETQ. With 4 bases clipped from V and 6 bases from J, the junction kept 12 bases outside the gene matches.

The rearrangement uses TRBV7-2 and TRBJ2-5; unclear D gene. The CDR3 consists of 14 residues. Germline assignment: CDR1 SGHTA and CDR2 FQGNSA. V lost 5 bases to trimming and J lost 1 base, with 11 bases between them. CDR3 residues: CASSPNGGQETQYF. DNA for the CDR3: TGTGCCAGCAGCCCCAATGGTGGCCAAGAGACCCAGTACTTC. The variable domain in full, completed from reference TRBV7-2 and TRBJ2-5, reads GAGVSQSPSNKVTEKGKDVELRCDPISGHTALYWYRQSLGQGLEFLIYFQGNSAPDKSGLPSDRFSAERTGGSVSTLTIQRTQQEDSAVYLCASSPNGGQETQYFGPGTRLLVL.

This rearrangement joins TRBV5-1 to TRBJ2-5; maybe TRBD2 (6 bases). The CDR3 contains 14 residues. Germline V gene data show CDR1 as SGHRS and CDR2 as YFSETQ. V lost 1 base and J 1 base, leaving 8 bases between the germline ends. The CDR3 bases are TGCGCCAGCAGCTTGCGGGGGATCCAAGAGACCCAGTACTTC. Translating gives CASSLRGIQETQYF.

The chain is built from TRBV6-5 and TRBJ2-5, with 9 bases aligning to TRBD1. With V trimmed by 0 bases and J by 6 bases, 5 bases remained unmatched. The CDR3 totals 15 residues. CDR1 and CDR2 from the germline V gene are MNHEY and SVGAGI. As DNA, the CDR3 is TGTGCCAGCAGTTACTCGATAACAGGGGGCAAGACCCAGTACTTC. As protein: CASSYSITGGKTQYF.

V and J are TRBV11-2 and TRBJ2-3, with 8 bases lining up with TRBD2. Germline CDR1 is SGHAT and CDR2 is FQNNGV. The V segment lost 5 bases and the J segment 9 bases; nucleotides outside the gene matches: 13. The CDR3 is 15 residues long. The DNA for the CDR3 is TGTGCCAGCAGCCTTAGCGGGGTCCCCGGCGCCACGCAGTATTTT. Its protein product is CASSLSGVPGATQYF.

The rearrangement uses TRBV6-1 and TRBJ2-1; TRBD1 is a possible D gene (5 bases). V lost 2 bases to trimming and J lost 1 base, with 9 bases between them. The CDR3 loop spans 15 amino acids. Germline lookup yields CDR1 MNHNS and CDR2 SASEGT. The CDR3 nucleotides read TGTGCCAGCAGTGAATCTCAGGGATCCTACAATGAGCAGTTCTTC. This gives the protein CASSESQGSYNEQFF.

The gene calls are TRBV11-2 and TRBJ2-5; TRBD2 agrees at 9 bases. The germline CDR1 and CDR2 sequences are SGHAT and FQNNGV. The CDR3 contains 15 residues. The ends lost 1 base at V and 4 bases at J; junction bases unmatched: 4. CDR3 amino acids: CASSLGLAGRETQYF. The CDR3 coding sequence is TGTGCCAGCAGCTTAGGGCTAGCGGGGAGAGAGACCCAGTACTTC.

The chain joins TRBV7-3 to TRBJ2-5; weak D call: TRBD2 (5 bases). The CDR3 runs 13 residues. V gave up 5 bases and J gave up 3 bases, with 10 bases separating them. CDR1 and CDR2 from the germline V gene are SGHTA and FQGTGA. CDR3: CASSRTSEETQYF. The CDR3 nucleotides read TGTGCCAGCAGCCGGACTTCAGAAGAGACCCAGTACTTC. Filled out from reference TRBV7-3 and TRBJ2-5, the complete variable domain reads GAGVSQTPSNKVTEKGKYVELRCDPISGHTALYWYRQSLGQGPEFLIYFQGTGAADDSGLPNDRFFAVRPEGSVSTLKIQRTERGDSAVYLCASSRTSEETQYFGPGTRLLVL.

Points on this clone: The same CDR3 also results from other DNA sequences found in this sample. This rearrangement joins TRBV6-6 to TRBJ2-7, with TRBD1 matching 9 bases. V was clipped by 4 bases and J by 1 base; unmatched bases: 2. There are 14 residues in the CDR3. The germline gives CDR1 MNHNY, CDR2 SVGAGI (reference sequence). The CDR3 bases are TGTGCCAGCAGTTCCGGGACAGGGTCCTACGAGCAGTACTTC. This codes for CASSSGTGSYEQYF.

The rearrangement joins TRBV9 to TRBJ2-1, with a possible D match to TRBD2 (5 bases). V lost 0 bases to trimming and J lost 9 bases, with 7 bases between them. CDR3 length: 12 residues. Germline V lookup: CDR1 SGDLS, CDR2 YYNGEE. CDR3 loop: CASSVVGGEQFF. CDR3 sequence (DNA): TGTGCCAGCAGCGTAGTAGGAGGTGAGCAGTTCTTC.